This T cell receptor (beta chain) was observed in a study of T cell responses to AZD1222 COVID-19 vaccine. Findings and caveats of the study: Without day 14 samples, only post-peak T cell repertoires were studied. With two AZD1222 doses given, Spike-specific TCR breadth and depth both rose. Among the donors, most were white British and more were female, and clonal diversity was possibly underestimated.

Data came from immunoSEQ multiplex PCR; TCRdb stores just in-frame clones and leaves some out. Among roughly 84,000 clones, nearly 90% were seen once, and the ten largest hold 1.5%. A word on this clone: Antigen: not known.

The CDR3 runs to 11 residues. The V end lost 5 bases, the J end lost 3 bases, and 4 bases lay between the germline ends. Germline V lookup: CDR1 LNHDA, CDR2 SQIVND (reference sequence). The input for sequencing was peripheral blood, taken on day 0 of AZD1222 vaccination. This clonotype originated in an adult in good health. The chain combines TRBV19 with TRBJ1-1, with unresolved D. The chain's CDR3 is CASSVDTEAFF. The DNA for the CDR3 is TGTGCCAGTAGTGTGGACACTGAAGCTTTCTTT.